This T cell receptor (beta chain) was retrieved from a study of CD8 T cells in Susac syndrome. Negative isolation was used for CD8+ and CD4+ T cells and FACS enrichment for TEMRA cells. This CDR3 is built from 12 residues. V dropped 10 bases and J dropped 2 bases, with 11 bases sitting between them. Roughly 0.45 to 1 ug RNA was reverse transcribed with random hexamers. TCRdb reprocessed the immunoSEQ multiplex PCR reads via MiXCR and lists one record per CDR3 protein. The repertoire holds roughly 140,000 distinct CDR3 sequences, with over 95% as singletons. This clonotype was obtained from a human donor with multiple sclerosis. Sequencing used CD8+ T cells from PBMCs. This rearrangement joins TRBV12-3 or TRBV12-4 to TRBJ1-2, with D perhaps matching TRBD1 (5 bases). Written as DNA, the CDR3 is TGTGCCACCGGGGAGGGGAACTATGGCTACACCTTC. This encodes CATGEGNYGYTF.